The 8 T cell receptor beta chains reported below all come from one sample, sequenced in a study of T cells in Graves' hyperthyroidism and ophthalmopathy. RNA transcripts yielded amplified TCR beta CDR3 regions. The TCR CDR3 was amplified in a first-round RT-PCR using the HTBI primer set. TCRdb called the multiplex PCR reads again in MiXCR, with one record for every CDR3 protein. The data show roughly 500,000 distinct CDR3 sequences, approximately 48% seen once. Sequencing was carried out using peripheral blood or thyroid tissue (not recorded which). The source is an adult woman with Graves' disease, either hyperthyroidism or ophthalmopathy (not recorded which).

The chain employs TRBV7-2 and TRBJ1-6, with D hard to call. Trimming left V 7 bases short and J 13 bases short, with 14 bases between. Germline V gene data show CDR1 as SGHTA and CDR2 as FQGNSA. The CDR3 is 12 residues long. This CDR3 reads CASMQRRSPLHF. In nucleotides, the CDR3 is TGTGCCAGCATGCAGCGCCGGTCGCCCCTCCACTTT.

The genes are TRBV10-3 and TRBJ2-6, with a weak D call TRBD2 (6 bases). This CDR3 comprises 15 residues. CDR1 and CDR2 from the germline V gene are ENHRY and SYGVKD. The ends were cut back, 10 bases at V and 0 bases at J, with 13 bases in the middle. The CDR3 coding sequence is TGTGCCACCGTGGGGGGATCCTCTGGGGCCAACGTCCTGACTTTC. Encoded protein: CATVGGSSGANVLTF.

The J gene is TRBJ2-2, the V gene TRBV15; maybe TRBD2 (5 bases). Looked up from germline, CDR1 is LNHNV and CDR2 is YYDKDF (reference sequence). Trimming pared 3 bases from V and 2 bases from J, leaving 13 bases between. CDR3 length: 16 amino acids. Here the CDR3 reads CATSSEGWGNTGELFF. CDR3 coding DNA: TGTGCCACCAGCAGTGAGGGATGGGGAAACACCGGGGAGCTGTTTTTT.

Note on this clonotype: A read error may explain this, as a much larger clone is one base away. The rearrangement links TRBV20-1 to TRBJ1-2; TRBD1 matches 7 bases. J gave up 4 bases and V 1 base, and 6 bases lay outside the gene matches. The CDR3 is made up of 14 amino acids. Germline lookup yields CDR1 DFQATT and CDR2 SNEGSKA (reference sequence). The CDR3, as DNA: TGCAGTGCTAGAGCAGGGGGGAAAAGCTATGGCTACACCTTC. Translation gives CSARAGGKSYGYTF.

Ten or more counts support this clonotype. The J gene is TRBJ2-7, the V gene TRBV7-2; maybe TRBD1 (5 bases). Germline V gene data show CDR1 as SGHTA and CDR2 as FQGNSA. Trimming removed 3 bases from V and 2 bases from J, with 14 bases in between. The CDR3 totals 15 residues. CDR3 residues: CASSFGQGSPYEQYF. CDR3 DNA sequence: TGTGCCAGCAGCTTCGGGCAGGGTTCCCCCTACGAGCAGTACTTC.

This clonotype was seen only a few times. The V and J genes are TRBV9 and TRBJ1-4, with D maybe TRBD1 (6 bases). The CDR3 runs 14 residues. The germline V and J ends were trimmed by 4 bases and 5 bases, with 12 bases remaining between them. The germline gives CDR1 SGDLS, CDR2 YYNGEE. CDR3 residues: CASSPGHSNEKLFF. In nucleotides, the CDR3 is TGTGCCAGCAGCCCGGGACATTCCAATGAAAAACTGTTTTTT.

V usage is TRBV20-1 and J usage is TRBJ2-7, with D perhaps being TRBD1 or TRBD2 (5 bases each). The ends were cut back, 5 bases at V and 0 bases at J, with 11 bases in the middle. The CDR3 has 13 amino acids. Looked up from germline, CDR1 is DFQATT and CDR2 is SNEGSKA (reference sequence). The CDR3 DNA reads as TGCAGTGCTGACCGGGACCCCTCCTACGAGCAGTACTTC. It translates to CSADRDPSYEQYF.

This sequence joins TRBV12-3 or TRBV12-4 and TRBJ2-5; 7 positions agree with TRBD2. CDR3 length: 14 amino acids. Trimming took 6 bases from V and 4 from J; bases not matched to a gene: 8. In nucleotides, the CDR3 is TGTGCCAGCAGCCGCGTCGGCGGGAGAGAGACCCAGTACTTC. This sequence encodes CASSRVGGRETQYF.